What follows are 32 T cell receptor beta chains derived from one specimen sequenced in a study of T cell responses to AZD1222 COVID-19 vaccine. TCRdb's table, derived via immunoSEQ multiplex PCR, lists solely in-frame clones and lacks some. The table has roughly 170,000 clones, roughly 90% seen once. This sample comprised peripheral blood, obtained on day 0 of AZD1222 vaccination. The receptors derive from an adult in good health.

The chain employs TRBV6-5 and TRBJ1-3; possibly TRBD1 for D (6 bases). Per germline, CDR1 MNHEY and CDR2 SVGAGI. This CDR3 is 14 amino acids long. Trimming stripped 6 bases from V and 1 base from J, with 10 bases between. The CDR3 protein is CASRQGGSGNTIYF. The CDR3 DNA reads as TGTGCCAGCAGACAAGGGGGTTCTGGAAACACCATATATTTT.

The chain employs TRBV3-1 (or the pseudogene TRBV3-2) and TRBJ2-5, with TRBD2 matching 7 bases. The CDR3 extends over 12 amino acids. With 0 bases clipped from V and 9 bases from J, the junction kept 1 base outside the gene matches. Germline assignment: CDR1 LGHDT and CDR2 YNNKEL (reference sequence). The CDR3 DNA reads TGTGCCAGCAGCCAAGAGGCGGGGGCCCAGTACTTC. This gives the protein CASSQEAGAQYF.

The rearrangement uses TRBV10-1 and TRBJ2-3, with D possibly matching TRBD2 (7 bases). The CDR3 covers 15 residues. The germline CDR1 and CDR2 sequences are WNHNN and SYGVQD (reference sequence). Deletions cut 3 bases from V and 1 base from J, with 11 bases between. CDR3 nucleotide sequence: TGCGCCAGCAGTGATAGAGGGGGGGGCACAGATACGCAGTATTTT. This sequence encodes CASSDRGGGTDTQYF.

The chain uses TRBV28 and TRBJ2-1; D unclear. Between the trimmed V and J ends, which lost 10 bases and 9 bases, there was a span of 16 bases. The CDR3 has 12 amino acids. Germline V lookup: CDR1 MDHEN, CDR2 SYDVKM. CDR3: CATRRDGLEQFF. CDR3 nucleotide sequence: TGTGCCACCCGAAGGGATGGCCTTGAGCAGTTCTTC. The full variable domain, with the rest looked up from reference TRBV28 and TRBJ2-1, is DVKVTQSSRYLVKRTGEKVFLECVQDMDHENMFWYRQDPGLGLRLIYFSYDVKMKEKGDIPEGYSVSREKKERFSLILESASTNQTSMYLCATRRDGLEQFFGPGTRLTVL.

The chain is built from TRBV28 and TRBJ1-1; TRBD1 is a possible D gene (6 bases). Trimming cost V 5 bases and J 0 bases, with 10 bases left between them. Germline CDR1 MDHEN, CDR2 SYDVKM. The CDR3 covers 14 residues. CDR3 in DNA: TGTGCCAGCAGTAGGGACACGTTGAACACTGAAGCTTTCTTT. As protein: CASSRDTLNTEAFF.

The CDR3 bases are TGTGCCAGCAGTTCTATCGGTGGGTCCTACGAGCAGTACTTC. The encoded protein is CASSSIGGSYEQYF. The chain recombines TRBV6-5 with TRBJ2-7; D not resolved. Germline assignment: CDR1 MNHEY and CDR2 SVGAGI. This CDR3 contains 14 residues. V dropped 4 bases and J dropped 1 base, with 11 bases sitting between them.

V and J are TRBV18 and TRBJ2-7, with 9 bases matching TRBD1. The germline CDR1 and CDR2 sequences are KGHSH and LQKENI. V trimming: 4 bases; J trimming: 2 bases; junction bases outside the gene matches: 9. The CDR3 is 16 amino acids. The CDR3 DNA reads TGTGCCAGCTCACAGCAGGGGACAGGGAGTCCCTACGAGCAGTACTTC. Its translation: CASSQQGTGSPYEQYF.

This sequence joins TRBV4-1 and TRBJ1-1; D is unclear. This CDR3 is 15 amino acids long. CDR1 is MGHRA and CDR2 is YSYEKL in the germline V gene. V lost 0 bases and J 2 bases, leaving 10 bases between the germline ends. The CDR3 spells CASSQDLGTNTEAFF. The DNA for the CDR3 is TGCGCCAGCAGCCAAGATCTGGGTACTAACACTGAAGCTTTCTTT.

The chain combines TRBV6-5 with TRBJ1-2; 10 bases map to TRBD1. In germline, CDR1 is MNHEY, CDR2 SVGAGI. The CDR3 is 13 residues long. V dropped 10 bases and J dropped 4; count of bases not matched to a gene: 6. CDR3 region: CATRTGGVYGYTF. CDR3 nucleotides: TGTGCCACCCGGACAGGGGGGGTCTATGGCTACACCTTC.

This clone has only a few counts. The chain links TRBV11-1 to TRBJ2-3; D not certain. Trimming left V 5 bases short and J 2 bases short, with 8 bases between. CDR3 size: 13 residues. Germline V gene lookup returns CDR1 SGHAT and CDR2 FQDESV (reference sequence). CDR3 sequence (DNA): TGTGCCAGCAGCCTTCCATCCACAGATACGCAGTATTTT. It encodes CASSLPSTDTQYF.

The chain recombines TRBV19 with TRBJ1-2; TRBD1 might be the D (6 bases). This CDR3 spans 15 amino acids. Trimming took 5 bases from V and 2 from J, leaving 15 bases between them. Germline V gives CDR1 LNHDA, CDR2 SQIVND (reference sequence). The CDR3 loop is CASSYQGTGNYGYTF. CDR3 nucleotides: TGTGCCAGTAGTTATCAGGGGACGGGCAACTATGGCTACACCTTC.

The chain is built from TRBV5-5 and TRBJ1-6; D is unresolved. This CDR3 comprises 13 residues. Trimming took 0 bases from V and 9 from J, leaving 7 bases between them. Germline-derived CDR1 and CDR2 are SGHKS and YYEKEE (reference sequence). The CDR3 DNA sequence: TGTGCCAGCAGCTTGGGGACGGGTTCACCCCTCCACTTT. It encodes CASSLGTGSPLHF.

This chain joins TRBV5-8 and TRBJ2-7, with unresolved D. Germline CDR1 SGHTS, CDR2 YDEGEE. The CDR3 extends over 14 amino acids. Between the trimmed V and J ends, which lost 7 bases and 2 bases, there was a span of 16 bases. The CDR3 protein is CASLGTGDPYEQYF. As DNA, the CDR3 is TGTGCCAGCTTGGGCACGGGTGACCCCTACGAGCAGTACTTC.

The table lists this clone with a count of one. The V gene is TRBV21-1, the J gene TRBJ2-1; no DNA check was done on the table's D call, TRBD2. TRBV21-1 is noted as a pseudogene. The CDR3 length is 16 residues. As DNA, the CDR3 is TGTGCCAGCAGCAAAGCGCCGCGGGGGAGAGGGAATGAGCAGTTCTTC. Its protein is CASSKAPRGRGNEQFF.

This clone showed up just once. CDR3 region: CASAFGLLTGELFF. DNA of the CDR3: TGTGCCAGCGCCTTCGGACTACTCACCGGGGAGCTGTTTTTT. The chain couples TRBV5-8 to TRBJ2-2, with a possible D match to TRBD2 (6 bases). The germline V gene has CDR1 SGHTS and CDR2 YDEGEE. The CDR3 loop spans 14 amino acids. V was trimmed by 7 bases and J by 4 bases, leaving 14 bases between them.

CDR3 sequence (DNA): TGTGCCAGCAGCTCGGGGGGGCCGGAATACAATGAGCAGTTCTTC. Amino acid sequence: CASSSGGPEYNEQFF. The V call is TRBV11-3, the J call TRBJ2-1; 8 nucleotides agree with TRBD2. The CDR3 length is 15 residues. J was trimmed by 4 bases and V by 4 bases; bases with no gene match: 6. Germline V gene data show CDR1 as SGHNT and CDR2 as YENEEA.

The chain couples TRBV28 to TRBJ1-4; 7 bases agree with TRBD1. CDR1 MDHEN and CDR2 SYDVKM come from the germline V gene. The CDR3 has 14 residues. V shed 5 bases and J 3 bases; nucleotides not matched to a gene: 3. In nucleotides, the CDR3 is TGTGCCAGCAGTCGACAGGGTCCTAATGAAAAACTGTTTTTT. Translated: CASSRQGPNEKLFF.

This chain links TRBV19 with TRBJ2-3; the D gene is possibly TRBD1 (5 bases). Germline CDR1 is LNHDA and CDR2 is SQIVND (reference sequence). The CDR3 is made up of 15 amino acids. Trimming shortened V by 5 bases and J by 4 bases, and 16 bases separated the two germline ends. The CDR3 here is CASSSWGVGADTQYF. Here the CDR3 DNA reads TGTGCCAGTAGTTCCTGGGGCGTAGGGGCAGATACGCAGTATTTT.

For this clone: The junction and the germline gene differ at one end; a read error may be behind it. This chain links TRBV14 with TRBJ2-1; TRBD1 is a possible D gene (6 bases). The CDR3 is 12 amino acids. Germline V gene lookup returns CDR1 SGHDN and CDR2 FVKESK. CDR3 loop: CASSQVGTSLLF. Written as DNA, the CDR3 is TGTGCCAGCAGCCAAGTCGGGACATCCCTGCTCTTC.

This clone was picked up one time. CDR3 sequence (DNA): TGTGCCAGTAGTATGCGTCATAACTATGGCTACACCTTC. Its translation is CASSMRHNYGYTF. The chain links TRBV19 to TRBJ1-2; D gene unclear. This CDR3 has 13 amino acids. The ends were cut back, 3 bases at V and 1 base at J, with 6 bases in the middle. CDR1 is LNHDA and CDR2 is SQIVND in the germline V gene (reference sequence).

This chain connects TRBV7-6 to TRBJ2-2; D may be TRBD1 or TRBD2 (6 bases each). V was pared by 5 bases and J by 0 bases, with 22 bases between. This CDR3 has 19 residues. The V gene's germline CDR1 is SGHVS and CDR2 FNYEAQ. The CDR3 loop reads CASSPAGVWGAANTGELFF. For the CDR3, the DNA is TGTGCCAGCAGCCCCGCCGGGGTTTGGGGGGCCGCGAACACCGGGGAGCTGTTTTTT.

The chain links TRBV24-1 to TRBJ2-1; 10 nucleotides agree with TRBD1. The CDR3 loop spans 12 amino acids. CDR1 is KGHDR, CDR2 SFDVKD, per germline. Trimming at V came to 6 bases and at J to 9 bases, leaving 1 base not matched to a gene. The CDR3 region is CATSRTGGEQFF. CDR3 in DNA: TGTGCCACCAGTAGGACAGGGGGTGAGCAGTTCTTC.

The chain has TRBV15 and TRBJ2-7; a possible D gene is TRBD1 (5 bases). The length of the CDR3 is 13 residues. V lost 0 bases, J lost 7 bases, and 10 bases lay in between. Germline V gives CDR1 LNHNV, CDR2 YYDKDF (reference sequence). Here the CDR3 reads CATSRDSRGEQYF. The CDR3 DNA reads TGTGCCACCAGCAGAGATTCAAGGGGAGAGCAGTACTTC.

The chain has TRBV14 and TRBJ2-7, with 9 bases aligning to TRBD2. The CDR3 length is 21 residues. Germline V lookup: CDR1 SGHDN, CDR2 FVKESK. Unmatched junction bases numbered 22, after V lost 0 bases and J lost 4 bases. The CDR3 DNA sequence: TGTGCCAGCAGCCAAGATCGGTCCCTAGGTAGCGGGAGTATTTTCGGGTACGAGCAGTACTTC. Translating it yields CASSQDRSLGSGSIFGYEQYF.

This chain joins TRBV5-6 and TRBJ1-2; 7 positions agree with TRBD1. The junction had 2 bases not matched to a gene; V was cut back by 4 bases and J by 2 bases. CDR1 and CDR2 from the germline V gene are SGHDT and YYEEEE. The CDR3 consists of 13 residues. Written as DNA, the CDR3 is TGTGCCAGCAGCCGGGGACAGAACTATGGCTACACCTTC. This encodes CASSRGQNYGYTF.

This chain joins TRBV6-4 and TRBJ2-2, with D unresolved. The CDR3 contains 14 residues. Trimming pared 0 bases from V and 5 bases from J, leaving 7 bases between. Germline CDR1 MRHNA, CDR2 SNTAGT. The CDR3 loop is CASSDSSVTGELFF. Here the CDR3 DNA reads TGTGCCAGCAGTGACTCGAGTGTTACCGGGGAGCTGTTTTTT.

The chain uses TRBV6-5 and TRBJ2-5, with 9 nucleotides matching TRBD2. The V and J ends lost 9 bases and 4 bases, in that order; junction bases with no gene match: 6. The CDR3 spans 13 residues. Germline V gene sequence: CDR1 MNHEY, CDR2 SVGAGI. CDR3 nucleotides: TGTGCCAGATCTAGCGGGGCGGGAGAGACCCAGTACTTC. Amino acid sequence: CARSSGAGETQYF.

This sequence joins TRBV3-1 (or the pseudogene TRBV3-2) and TRBJ1-5, with D maybe TRBD1 (5 bases). Looked up from germline, CDR1 is LGHDT and CDR2 is YNNKEL (reference sequence). The germline V and J ends were trimmed by 3 bases and 0 bases, with 12 bases remaining between them. This CDR3 comprises 16 residues. The CDR3 reads CASSQDYGASNQPQHF. The CDR3 nucleotides read TGTGCCAGCAGCCAGGACTACGGGGCTAGCAATCAGCCCCAGCATTTT.

The chain has TRBV7-9 and TRBJ2-7, with 7 bases that match TRBD1. The CDR3 has 13 amino acids. In germline, CDR1 is SEHNR, CDR2 FQNEAQ (reference sequence). V dropped 6 bases and J dropped 7; count of bases not matched to a gene: 9. The chain's CDR3 is CASSPTGAREQYF. In DNA, the CDR3 is TGTGCCAGCAGTCCCACAGGGGCGAGGGAGCAGTACTTC.

The gene calls are TRBV19 and TRBJ1-1; 7 bases fit TRBD1. CDR3 length: 15 residues. V trimming: 6 bases; J trimming: 1 base; junction bases outside the gene matches: 8. The germline CDR1 and CDR2 sequences are LNHDA and SQIVND (reference sequence). The CDR3 bases are TGTGCCAGTAGCCACGGGACAGCATGGAACACTGAAGCTTTCTTT. Encoded protein: CASSHGTAWNTEAFF. Together with reference TRBV19 and TRBJ1-1, the CDR3 gives the full variable domain: DGGITQSPKYLFRKEGQNVTLSCEQNLNHDAMYWYRQDPGQGLRLIYYSQIVNDFQKGDIAEGYSVSREKKESFPLTVTSAQKNPTAFYLCASSHGTAWNTEAFFGQGTRLTVV.

The V and J genes are TRBV5-1 and TRBJ1-1; TRBD1 matches 10 bases. Per the germline V gene, CDR1 is SGHRS and CDR2 is YFSETQ. This CDR3 has 15 amino acids. J was trimmed by 5 bases and V by 0 bases; bases with no gene match: 4. In DNA form, the CDR3 reads TGCGCCAGCAGCTTGGGACAGGGGGCTCGGACTGAAGCTTTCTTT. Amino acids: CASSLGQGARTEAFF.

This clone has just a few counts. The chain is built from TRBV6-5 and TRBJ1-3; possibly TRBD1 for D (5 bases). The ends were cut back, 1 base at V and 0 bases at J, with 10 bases in the middle. This CDR3 is built from 16 residues. Germline loops: CDR1 MNHEY, CDR2 SVGAGI. The CDR3 nucleotides read TGTGCCAGCAGTTACTTGGCGGGGGGCTCTGGAAACACCATATATTTT. Translation: CASSYLAGGSGNTIYF.